A selection of T cell receptor beta chains follows, all from one sample in a study of CD8 T cells in ankylosing spondylitis. TCRdb called the 5' RACE reads again in MiXCR, with one record for every CDR3 protein. The sample yields about 840,000 distinct CDR3 sequences, approximately 10% seen once. What was sequenced was blood, either unsorted or a sorted T cell fraction (not recorded which). These receptors were taken from a male donor with ankylosing spondylitis. The CDR3 runs from the conserved cysteine through the conserved F or W.

>TRBJ2-1|TRBV20-1
CSARDRRQGAYNEQFF
>TRBJ2-7|TRBV18
CASSPLRLYEQYF
>TRBJ2-7|TRBV12-3/TRBV12-4
CASSLGASGNYEQYF
>TRBJ2-7|TRBV28
CASSLGGQGDHEQYF
>TRBJ1-1|TRBV6-1
CASSHRQPSTEAFF
>TRBJ2-2|TRBV6-4
CASKARVNPGELFF
>TRBJ1-1|TRBV29-1
CSVTRGLLNTEAFF
>TRBJ2-7|TRBV20-1
CSARSSTSGRLEQYF
>TRBJ2-6|TRBV28
CASIGLRYRLLAGANVLTF
>TRBJ2-1|TRBV3-1
CASSQGHRYNEQFF
>TRBJ1-6|TRBV9
CASSVAGGNGGPLHF
>TRBJ1-2|TRBV29-1
CSVDRGHGYTF
>TRBJ2-7|TRBV20-1
CSVSGGGLGVQYF
>TRBJ2-1|TRBV7-2
CASSLVTTGGGNEQFF
>TRBJ2-2|TRBV27
CASSLSRGLNTGELFF
>TRBJ1-6|TRBV20-1
CSARRELSSPLHF
>TRBJ1-4|TRBV7-9
CASSTGQGGEKLFF